Each of the 28 T cell receptor beta chains below was sequenced from the same sample in a study of blood T cell repertoires in COVID-19. Sequencing used immunoSEQ multiplex PCR; TCRdb keeps in-frame clones, though not all of them. The sample lists 300,000 to 400,000 clones; roughly 85% were seen once. Sequencing was done on a sample of PBMCs or T cells enriched from blood (not recorded which). All receptors come from a woman aged 40 to 50 with acute COVID-19.

J is TRBJ1-1 and V is TRBV11-1; 8 bases map to TRBD1. J gave up 1 base and V 5 bases, and 6 bases lay outside the gene matches. The CDR3 runs to 15 residues. Germline V gives CDR1 SGHAT, CDR2 FQDESV (reference sequence). Here the CDR3 reads CASSTGQGRNTEAFF. The CDR3 DNA is TGTGCCAGCAGCACCGGACAGGGTCGGAACACTGAAGCTTTCTTT.

This clone has more than one count but fewer than ten. The J gene is TRBJ2-3, the V gene TRBV10-3; 13 bases map to TRBD2. Trimming cost V 6 bases and J 2 bases; bases outside gene matches: 5. Germline CDR1 and CDR2: ENHRY and SYGVKD. The CDR3 runs to 16 residues. CDR3 DNA sequence: TGTGCCATCAGACAAGGACTAGCGGGAGACACAGATACGCAGTATTTT. Its translation is CAIRQGLAGDTDTQYF.

The chain has TRBV7-8 and TRBJ2-7; tentatively, D is TRBD1 (5 bases). V gave up 1 base and J gave up 2 bases, with 18 bases separating them. The CDR3 has 17 amino acids. Germline lookup yields CDR1 SGHVS and CDR2 FQNEAQ. This chain's CDR3 is CASSLVTGTPHTYEQYF. The CDR3 DNA reads as TGTGCCAGCAGCTTAGTAACAGGAACCCCTCACACCTACGAGCAGTACTTC.

The chain couples TRBV19 to TRBJ1-2, with 7 bases identical to TRBD1. The CDR3 extends over 13 amino acids. Germline CDR1 LNHDA, CDR2 SQIVND (reference sequence). The trim removed 2 bases at V and 8 bases at J, leaving 5 bases unmatched. In DNA, the CDR3 is TGTGCCAGTAGTATACAAGGGGGCATGGGCTACACCTTC. This encodes CASSIQGGMGYTF.

The V and J genes are TRBV3-1 (or the pseudogene TRBV3-2) and TRBJ1-1; D is possibly TRBD1 (5 bases). Germline CDR1 LGHDT, CDR2 YNNKEL (reference sequence). This CDR3 spans 15 amino acids. V gave up 3 bases and J gave up 1 base, with 12 bases separating them. The CDR3 DNA reads as TGTGCCAGCAGCCATTTCGCAGGGCAGAACACTGAAGCTTTCTTT. Its protein product is CASSHFAGQNTEAFF.

V and J are TRBV3-1 (or the pseudogene TRBV3-2) and TRBJ2-5, with a tentative D call TRBD2 (5 bases). Germline V gives CDR1 LGHDT, CDR2 YNNKEL (reference sequence). With 4 bases removed from V and 4 bases from J, the gap between germline ends came to 19 bases. The CDR3 has 16 amino acids. CDR3 bases: TGTGCCAGCAGCCGAACTACGGGATTCGCAGGAGAGACCCAGTACTTC. This encodes CASSRTTGFAGETQYF.

V usage is TRBV29-1 and J usage is TRBJ2-7, with TRBD2 matching over 12 bases. CDR1 is SQVTM and CDR2 is ANQGSEA in the germline V gene. J gave up 6 bases and V 4 bases, and 10 bases lay outside the gene matches. The CDR3 length is 15 residues. This CDR3 reads CSVVRLAGEVGEQYF. The DNA for the CDR3 is TGCAGCGTTGTGAGACTAGCGGGGGAGGTGGGCGAGCAGTACTTC.

The gene calls are TRBV6-5 and TRBJ2-1, with 7 bases fitting TRBD2. Per the germline V gene, CDR1 is MNHEY and CDR2 is SVGAGI. This CDR3 is built from 15 residues. V lost 0 bases and J lost 2; bases outside the gene matches: 1. CDR3 nucleotides: TGTGCCAGCAGTTACTCGGGGACTACCTACAATGAGCAGTTCTTC. Translation gives CASSYSGTTYNEQFF.

The gene calls are TRBV7-6 and TRBJ2-1, with TRBD1 matching 11 bases. The CDR3 consists of 16 residues. Germline V gene sequence: CDR1 SGHVS, CDR2 FNYEAQ. The ends lost 5 bases at V and 4 bases at J; junction bases unmatched: 7. CDR3: CASSPGQGARYNEQFF. The CDR3 DNA reads as TGTGCCAGCAGCCCAGGACAGGGGGCTAGATACAATGAGCAGTTCTTC.

The chain couples TRBV19 to TRBJ1-5; tentative D call: TRBD1 (5 bases). V lost 7 bases and J 0 bases, leaving 19 bases between the germline ends. Germline V gene sequence: CDR1 LNHDA, CDR2 SQIVND (reference sequence). The CDR3 has 17 residues. CDR3 DNA sequence: TGTGCCAGTACCCCGGGCGGGACGACGATTAGCAATCAGCCCCAGCATTTT. Translation: CASTPGGTTISNQPQHF.

This clone was counted between two and nine times. The chain recombines TRBV18 with TRBJ2-5; 10 bases line up with TRBD1. CDR1 and CDR2 from the germline V gene are KGHSH and LQKENI. With V trimmed by 0 bases and J by 2 bases, 0 bases remained unmatched. The CDR3 loop spans 15 amino acids. The CDR3, as DNA: TGTGCCAGCTCACCACCGGGACAGGGGCAAGAGACCCAGTACTTC. Translation gives CASSPPGQGQETQYF.

The rearrangement links TRBV3-1 (or the pseudogene TRBV3-2) to TRBJ2-1; 7 bases match TRBD1. Germline V gene lookup returns CDR1 LGHDT and CDR2 YNNKEL (reference sequence). The CDR3 length is 15 residues. J lost 1 base, V lost 0 bases, and 0 bases had no gene match. CDR3 in amino acids: CASSQDRGSYNEQFF. The DNA for the CDR3 is TGTGCCAGCAGCCAAGACAGGGGGTCCTACAATGAGCAGTTCTTC.

This clone was seen only a few times. The rearrangement links TRBV28 to TRBJ1-5, with unresolved D. V lost 2 bases and J lost 4, with 6 bases in between. Germline V gene lookup returns CDR1 MDHEN and CDR2 SYDVKM. This CDR3 has 13 amino acids. The CDR3 is CASSLVPNQPQHF. For the CDR3, the DNA is TGTGCCAGCAGTTTAGTCCCAAATCAGCCCCAGCATTTT.

The CDR3: CASSQDLWPGGYTF. As DNA, the CDR3 is TGCGCCAGCAGCCAAGATCTTTGGCCGGGAGGCTACACCTTC. The rearrangement uses TRBV4-3 and TRBJ1-2; D is undetermined. Germline assignment: CDR1 LGHNA and CDR2 YSLEER. The ends were cut back, 0 bases at V and 8 bases at J, with 13 bases in the middle. This CDR3 spans 14 amino acids.

This chain links TRBV6-5 with TRBJ1-6; tentatively, D is TRBD1 (5 bases). Germline V gives CDR1 MNHEY, CDR2 SVGAGI. This CDR3 region has 13 residues. The V end lost 7 bases, the J end lost 7 bases, and 11 bases lay between the germline ends. The CDR3: CASKETANSPLHF. CDR3 DNA: TGTGCCAGCAAAGAGACAGCAAATTCACCCCTCCACTTT.

The chain links TRBV11-3 to TRBJ2-5; D not certain. V was trimmed by 3 bases and J by 5 bases, leaving 10 bases between them. The CDR3 sequence is 13 residues long. Germline-derived CDR1 and CDR2 are SGHNT and YENEEA. The CDR3 nucleotides read TGTGCCAGCAGCTTCAATACCCAGGAGACCCAGTACTTC. It codes for CASSFNTQETQYF.

This chain connects TRBV11-1 to TRBJ2-7; 8 bases agree with TRBD2. From germline, CDR1 is SGHAT and CDR2 FQDESV (reference sequence). CDR3 length: 14 amino acids. V was pared by 5 bases and J by 3 bases, with 6 bases of the junction left unmatched. DNA of the CDR3: TGTGCCAGCAGCGGGTGGAGCGGGAGCTACGAGCAGTACTTC. Its protein is CASSGWSGSYEQYF.

CDR3 sequence reads: CASSPGTDYEQYF. The CDR3 DNA sequence: TGTGCCAGCTCACCAGGGACAGACTACGAGCAGTACTTC. This chain joins TRBV18 and TRBJ2-7; 7 bases are shared with TRBD1. Per the germline V gene, CDR1 is KGHSH and CDR2 is LQKENI. The length of the CDR3 is 13 residues. V shed 2 bases, J shed 3 bases, and the junction held 1 base outside the gene matches.

A remark on this clone: The same CDR3 can be traced to other DNA sequences in this sample. J is TRBJ1-2 and V is TRBV3-1 (or the pseudogene TRBV3-2); D is undetermined. V was cut by 3 bases and J by 8 bases, with 7 bases left in between. There are 11 residues in the CDR3. The germline V gene has CDR1 LGHDT and CDR2 YNNKEL (reference sequence). CDR3 coding DNA: TGTGCCAGCAGCCAGACTGGGGGCTACACCTTC. It specifies CASSQTGGYTF.

This clone appeared once. V and J are TRBV27 and TRBJ2-4; weak D call: TRBD2 (6 bases). Trimming cost V 8 bases and J 1 base, with 12 bases left between them. This CDR3 spans 14 amino acids. Per germline, CDR1 MNHEY and CDR2 SMNVEV (reference sequence). In DNA form, the CDR3 reads TGTGCCAGCGGGCGGGCGGGGGCCAAAAACATTCAGTACTTC. It encodes CASGRAGAKNIQYF.

The chain links TRBV28 to TRBJ2-3; D not resolved. The V and J ends lost 6 bases and 1 base respectively, with 14 bases between them. Germline V gene lookup returns CDR1 MDHEN and CDR2 SYDVKM. This CDR3 spans 15 amino acids. CDR3 DNA: TGTGCCAGCAGCCCCCCTGCTCGCGGCACAGATACGCAGTATTTT. Amino acid sequence: CASSPPARGTDTQYF.

The J gene is TRBJ1-5, the V gene TRBV6-1; 7 nucleotides match TRBD1. Unmatched junction bases numbered 0, after V lost 1 base and J lost 0 bases. This CDR3 contains 15 residues. CDR1 is MNHNS, CDR2 SASEGT, per germline. This chain's CDR3 is CASSEEGASNQPQHF. The CDR3, as DNA: TGTGCCAGCAGTGAAGAGGGGGCTAGCAATCAGCCCCAGCATTTT.

The chain is built from TRBV27 and TRBJ2-3, with 7 bases fitting TRBD2. Germline CDR1 is MNHEY and CDR2 is SMNVEV (reference sequence). Unmatched junction bases numbered 13, after V lost 1 base and J lost 3 bases. The CDR3 extends over 18 amino acids. CDR3 nucleotide sequence: TGTGCCAGCAGTTTATGGAGCGGGAAGGCGGGCGAAACAGATACGCAGTATTTT. It is translated as CASSLWSGKAGETDTQYF.

The genes are TRBV29-1 and TRBJ1-1; 10 bases match TRBD1. CDR3 length: 13 residues. J lost 1 base, V lost 5 bases, and 1 base had no gene match. The V gene's germline CDR1 is SQVTM and CDR2 ANQGSEA. CDR3 protein: CSVRQGANTEAFF. As DNA, the CDR3 is TGCAGCGTTCGACAGGGGGCGAACACTGAAGCTTTCTTT.

The chain links TRBV4-2 to TRBJ1-1; possibly TRBD1 for D (5 bases). V lost 4 bases, J lost 1 base, and 13 bases lay in between. The CDR3 contains 15 residues. Looked up from germline, CDR1 is LGHNA and CDR2 is YNFKEQ. The CDR3 reads CASSPGHTENTEAFF. The CDR3 coding sequence is TGTGCCAGCAGCCCCGGACATACCGAGAACACTGAAGCTTTCTTT.

The V call is TRBV3-1 (or the pseudogene TRBV3-2), the J call TRBJ2-7; TRBD2 aligns across 7 bases. This CDR3 is 15 amino acids long. The ends lost 1 base at V and 3 bases at J; junction bases unmatched: 6. CDR1 is LGHDT, CDR2 YNNKEL, per germline (reference sequence). CDR3 in amino acids: CASSQAPGGYYEQYF. CDR3 DNA sequence: TGTGCCAGCAGCCAAGCTCCGGGGGGATACTACGAGCAGTACTTC.

The CDR3 nucleotides read TGTGCCAGCAGTTCCGGACACAACTACAATGAGCAGTTCTTC. Encoded protein: CASSSGHNYNEQFF. The rearrangement uses TRBV6-5 and TRBJ2-1; D might be TRBD1 (5 bases). Per the germline V gene, CDR1 is MNHEY and CDR2 is SVGAGI. V shed 4 bases and J shed 3 bases, with 10 bases lying between them. The CDR3 sequence is 14 residues long.

To note about this clone: This same CDR3 is encoded by further DNA sequences in the sample. This chain uses TRBV28 with TRBJ1-4; weak D call: TRBD1 (6 bases). V dropped 8 bases and J dropped 8 bases, with 12 bases sitting between them. The CDR3 spans 12 residues. CDR1 is MDHEN, CDR2 SYDVKM, per germline. The chain's CDR3 is CASGGRREKLFF. CDR3 bases: TGTGCCAGCGGGGGCAGGAGGGAAAAACTGTTTTTT.